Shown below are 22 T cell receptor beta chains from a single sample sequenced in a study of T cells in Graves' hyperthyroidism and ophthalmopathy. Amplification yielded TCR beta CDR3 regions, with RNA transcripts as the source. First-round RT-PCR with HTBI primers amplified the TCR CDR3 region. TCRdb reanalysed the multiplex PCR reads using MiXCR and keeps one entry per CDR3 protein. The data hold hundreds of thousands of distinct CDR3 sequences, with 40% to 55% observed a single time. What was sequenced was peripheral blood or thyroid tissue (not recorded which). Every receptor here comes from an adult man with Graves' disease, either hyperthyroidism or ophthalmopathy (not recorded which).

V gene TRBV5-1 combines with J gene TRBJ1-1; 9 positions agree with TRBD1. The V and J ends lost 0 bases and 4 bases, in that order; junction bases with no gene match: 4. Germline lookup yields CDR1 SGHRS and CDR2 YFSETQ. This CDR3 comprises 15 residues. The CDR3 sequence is CASSLDRGRFTEAFF. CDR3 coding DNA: TGCGCCAGCAGCTTGGACAGGGGGCGCTTCACTGAAGCTTTCTTT.

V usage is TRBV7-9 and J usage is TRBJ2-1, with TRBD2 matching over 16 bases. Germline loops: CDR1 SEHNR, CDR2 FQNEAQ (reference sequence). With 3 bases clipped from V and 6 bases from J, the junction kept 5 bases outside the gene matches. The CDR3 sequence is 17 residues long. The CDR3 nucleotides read TGTGCCAGCAGCTTCGGGACTAGCGGGAGGGTAGGCAATGAGCAGTTCTTC. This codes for CASSFGTSGRVGNEQFF. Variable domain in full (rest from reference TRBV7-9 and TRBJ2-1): DTGVSQNPRHKITKRGQNVTFRCDPISEHNRLYWYRQTLGQGPEFLTYFQNEAQLEKSRLLSDRFSAERPKGSFSTLEIQRTEQGDSAMYLCASSFGTSGRVGNEQFFGPGTRLTVL.

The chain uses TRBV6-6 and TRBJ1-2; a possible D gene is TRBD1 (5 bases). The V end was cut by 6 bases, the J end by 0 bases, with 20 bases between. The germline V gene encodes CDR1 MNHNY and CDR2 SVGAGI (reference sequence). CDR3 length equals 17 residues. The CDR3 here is CASSDNTRQSANYGYTF. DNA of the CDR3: TGTGCCAGCAGCGATAATACAAGACAGAGTGCTAACTATGGCTACACCTTC.

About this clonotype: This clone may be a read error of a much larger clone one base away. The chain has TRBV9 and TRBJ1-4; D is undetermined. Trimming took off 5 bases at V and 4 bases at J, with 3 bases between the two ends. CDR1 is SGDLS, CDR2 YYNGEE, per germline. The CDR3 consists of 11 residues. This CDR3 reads CASRYNEKLFF. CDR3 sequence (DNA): TGTGCCAGCAGGTATAATGAAAAACTGTTTTTT. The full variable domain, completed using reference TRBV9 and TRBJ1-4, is DSGVTQTPKHLITATGQRVTLRCSPRSGDLSVYWYQQSLDQGLQFLIQYYNGEERAKGNILERFSAQQFPDLHSELNLSSLELGDSALYFCASRYNEKLFFGSGTQLSVL.

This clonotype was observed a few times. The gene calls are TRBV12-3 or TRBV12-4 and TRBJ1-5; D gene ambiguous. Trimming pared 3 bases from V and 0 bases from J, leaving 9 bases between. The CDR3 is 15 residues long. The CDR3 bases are TGTGCCAGCAGTTTTTCGACCGGTAGCAATCAGCCCCAGCATTTT. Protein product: CASSFSTGSNQPQHF.

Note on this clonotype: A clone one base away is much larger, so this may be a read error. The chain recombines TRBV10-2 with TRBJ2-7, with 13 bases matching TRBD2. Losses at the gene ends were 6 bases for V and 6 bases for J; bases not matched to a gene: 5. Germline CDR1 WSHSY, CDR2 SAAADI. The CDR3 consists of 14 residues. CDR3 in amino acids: CASRAGLAGCEQYF. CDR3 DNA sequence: TGCGCCAGCAGAGCGGGACTAGCGGGGTGCGAGCAGTACTTC.

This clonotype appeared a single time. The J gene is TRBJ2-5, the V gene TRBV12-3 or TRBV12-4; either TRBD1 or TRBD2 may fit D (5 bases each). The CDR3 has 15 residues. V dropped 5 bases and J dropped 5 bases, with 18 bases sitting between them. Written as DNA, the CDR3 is TGTGCCAGCAGTAAAACCGGGACCCCAGGGGAGACCCAGTACTTC. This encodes CASSKTGTPGETQYF.

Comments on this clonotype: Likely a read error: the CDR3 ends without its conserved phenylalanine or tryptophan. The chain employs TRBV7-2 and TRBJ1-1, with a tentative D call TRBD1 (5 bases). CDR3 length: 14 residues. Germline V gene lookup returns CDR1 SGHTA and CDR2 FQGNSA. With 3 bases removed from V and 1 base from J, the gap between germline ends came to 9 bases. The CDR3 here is CASSLGQKNTEAFL. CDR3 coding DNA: TGTGCCAGCAGCTTGGGGCAGAAGAACACTGAAGCTTTCCTT.

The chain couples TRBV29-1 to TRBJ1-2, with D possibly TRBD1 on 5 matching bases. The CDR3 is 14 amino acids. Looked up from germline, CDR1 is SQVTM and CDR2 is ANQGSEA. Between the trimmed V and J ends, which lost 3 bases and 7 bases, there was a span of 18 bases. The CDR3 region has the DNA TGCAGCGTTGAGACCTCCGACAGCGGTAGTGGCTACACCTTC. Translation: CSVETSDSGSGYTF.

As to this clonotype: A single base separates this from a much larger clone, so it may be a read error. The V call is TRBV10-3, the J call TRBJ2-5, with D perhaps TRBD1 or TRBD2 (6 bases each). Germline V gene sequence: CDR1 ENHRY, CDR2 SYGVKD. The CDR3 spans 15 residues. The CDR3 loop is CATSESVGGQETQYF. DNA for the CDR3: TGTGCCACCAGTGAGTCGGTAGGGGGGCAAGAGACCCAGTACTTC.

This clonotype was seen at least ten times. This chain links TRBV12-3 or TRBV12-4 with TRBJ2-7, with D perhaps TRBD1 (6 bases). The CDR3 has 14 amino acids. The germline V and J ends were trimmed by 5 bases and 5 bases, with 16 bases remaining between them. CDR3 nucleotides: TGTGCCAGCAGTCAACAGGGATCGGGAAACGAGCAGTACTTC. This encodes CASSQQGSGNEQYF.

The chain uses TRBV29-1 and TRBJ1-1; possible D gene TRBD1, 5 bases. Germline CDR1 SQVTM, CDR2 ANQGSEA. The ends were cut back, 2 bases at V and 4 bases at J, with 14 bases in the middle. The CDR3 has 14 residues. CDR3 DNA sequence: TGCAGCGTTGAAACCGCAGGGTGGGTCACTGAAGCTTTCTTT. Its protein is CSVETAGWVTEAFF.

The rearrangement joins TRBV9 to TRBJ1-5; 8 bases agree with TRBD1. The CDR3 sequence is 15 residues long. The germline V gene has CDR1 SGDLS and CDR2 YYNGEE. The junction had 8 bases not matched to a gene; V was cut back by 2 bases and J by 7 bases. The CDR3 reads CASSVAGQAGQPQHF. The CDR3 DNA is TGTGCCAGCAGCGTCGCGGGACAGGCTGGCCAGCCCCAGCATTTT.

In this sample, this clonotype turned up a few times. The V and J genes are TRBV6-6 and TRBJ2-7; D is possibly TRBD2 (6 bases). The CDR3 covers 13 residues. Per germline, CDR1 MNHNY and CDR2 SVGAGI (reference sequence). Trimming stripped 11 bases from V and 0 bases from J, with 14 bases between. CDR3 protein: CARRDCTSYEQYF. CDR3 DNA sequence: TGTGCCCGGAGGGACTGCACCTCCTACGAGCAGTACTTC.

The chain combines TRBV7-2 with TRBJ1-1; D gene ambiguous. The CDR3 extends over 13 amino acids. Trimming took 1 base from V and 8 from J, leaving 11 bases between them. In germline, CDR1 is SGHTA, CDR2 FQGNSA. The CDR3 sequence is CASSLGIAGEAFF. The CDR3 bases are TGTGCCAGCAGCTTAGGTATAGCGGGAGAAGCTTTCTTT.

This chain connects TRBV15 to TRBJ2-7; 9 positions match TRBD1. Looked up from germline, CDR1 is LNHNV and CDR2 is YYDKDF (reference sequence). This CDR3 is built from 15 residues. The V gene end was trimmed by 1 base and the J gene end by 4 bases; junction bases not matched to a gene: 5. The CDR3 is CATSRAGTGLYEQYF. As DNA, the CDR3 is TGTGCCACCAGCAGAGCCGGGACAGGGCTGTACGAGCAGTACTTC.

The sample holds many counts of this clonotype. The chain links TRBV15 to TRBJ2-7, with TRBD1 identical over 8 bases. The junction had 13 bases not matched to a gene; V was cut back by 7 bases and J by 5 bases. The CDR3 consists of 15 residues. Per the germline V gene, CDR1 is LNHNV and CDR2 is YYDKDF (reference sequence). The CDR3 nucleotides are TGTGCCACCAACCAGGGGGCTGGACTACTTGACGAGCAGTACTTC. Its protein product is CATNQGAGLLDEQYF.

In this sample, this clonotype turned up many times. The CDR3 region has the DNA TGTGCCAGCAGTGAACGGCGGGGGGGTGTGACCCAGTACTTC. As protein: CASSERRGGVTQYF. The chain links TRBV6-6 to TRBJ2-5; 9 bases are a match to TRBD2. The ends lost 5 bases at V and 7 bases at J; junction bases unmatched: 8. The CDR3 is 14 amino acids. The germline V gene has CDR1 MNHNY and CDR2 SVGAGI (reference sequence).

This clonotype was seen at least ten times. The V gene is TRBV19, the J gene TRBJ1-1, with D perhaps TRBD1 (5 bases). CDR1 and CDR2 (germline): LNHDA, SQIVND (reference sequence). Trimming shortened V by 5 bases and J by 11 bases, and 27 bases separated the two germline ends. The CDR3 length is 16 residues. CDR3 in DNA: TGTGCCAGTAGTGCCGGGACCGCTACACTGTCGTTGATCGCTTTCTTT. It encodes CASSAGTATLSLIAFF.

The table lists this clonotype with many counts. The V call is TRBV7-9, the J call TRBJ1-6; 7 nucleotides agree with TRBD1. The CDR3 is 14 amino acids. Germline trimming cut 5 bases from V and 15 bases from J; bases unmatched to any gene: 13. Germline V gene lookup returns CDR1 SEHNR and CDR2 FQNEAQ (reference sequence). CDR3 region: CASSPRDSGDVLHF. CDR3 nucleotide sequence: TGTGCCAGCAGCCCCCGGGACAGCGGGGACGTCCTCCACTTT.

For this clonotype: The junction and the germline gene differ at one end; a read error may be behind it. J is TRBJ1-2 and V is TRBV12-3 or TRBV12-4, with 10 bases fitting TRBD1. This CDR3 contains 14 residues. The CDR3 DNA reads TGTGCCAGCAGTTTTGGACAGGGGGTAAATGGCCACACCTTC. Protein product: CASSFGQGVNGHTF.

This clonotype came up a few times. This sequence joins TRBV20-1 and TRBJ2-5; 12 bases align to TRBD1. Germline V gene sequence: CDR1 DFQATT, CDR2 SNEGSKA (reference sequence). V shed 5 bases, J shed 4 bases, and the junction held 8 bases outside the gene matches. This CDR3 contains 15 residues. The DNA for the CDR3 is TGCAGTGCTCCCCTGGGACAGGGGGCGGGAGAGACCCAGTACTTC. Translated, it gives CSAPLGQGAGETQYF.